The clone carrying this T cell receptor beta chain has just one count. Using immunoSEQ multiplex PCR, the repertoire was profiled, and TCRdb retains in-frame clones only, with some absent. The table records some 72,000 clones, 90% to 96% of them present only once. A 120-subject validation cohort, separate from the approximately 610-subject first cohort, supplied the donors. These data are taken from a study of cytomegalovirus exposure and HLA in healthy donors. Study context: The platform used for the roughly 120 validation repertoires matched that of the 666 first-cohort repertoires, a later analysis reported.

This CDR3 contains 16 residues. With 7 bases clipped from V and 2 bases from J, the junction kept 13 bases outside the gene matches. This receptor was identified in a man younger than 35 in good health and CMV-seropositive. The genes are TRBV23-1 and TRBJ2-5; 7 nucleotides line up with TRBD2. TRBV23-1 is an open reading frame, and its role is uncertain. The sample was PBMCs. CDR3 coding DNA: TGCGCCAGCACCGCGGGCGGCGGGAGCATACAAGAGACCCAGTACTTC. Protein product: CASTAGGGSIQETQYF.